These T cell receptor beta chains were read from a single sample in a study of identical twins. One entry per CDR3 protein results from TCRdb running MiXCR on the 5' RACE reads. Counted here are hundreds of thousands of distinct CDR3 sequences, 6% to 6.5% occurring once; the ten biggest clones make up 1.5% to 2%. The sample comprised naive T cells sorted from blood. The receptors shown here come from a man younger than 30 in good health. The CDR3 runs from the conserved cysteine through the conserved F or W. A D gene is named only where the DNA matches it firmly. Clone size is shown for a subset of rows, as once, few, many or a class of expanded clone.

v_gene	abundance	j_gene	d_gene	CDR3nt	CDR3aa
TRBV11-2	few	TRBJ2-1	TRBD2	TGTGCCAGCAGCCGGGGTCGGGGGGGTAGAAGCGAATCCCACAATGAGCAGTTCTTC	CASSRGRGGRSESHNEQFF
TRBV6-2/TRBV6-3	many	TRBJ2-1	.	TGTGCCAGCAGTTACGCGGCGGGCACCTACTTCTTC	CASSYAAGTYFF
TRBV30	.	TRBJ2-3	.	TGTGCCTGGAGTGTAGGTAGCGGACCCACAGATACGCAGTATTTT	CAWSVGSGPTDTQYF
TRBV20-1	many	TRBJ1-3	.	TGCAGTGCTAGGGTTGGAGAGGACACCATATATTTT	CSARVGEDTIYF
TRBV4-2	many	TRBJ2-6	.	TGTGCCAGCAGCCTCGCCCAGGCTGGGGCCAACGTCCTGACTTTC	CASSLAQAGANVLTF
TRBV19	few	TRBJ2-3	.	TGTGCCAGTAGGGCTAGCAGCACAGATACGCAGTATTTT	CASRASSTDTQYF
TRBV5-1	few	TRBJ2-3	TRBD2	TGCGCCAGCAGCTCAGGACTAGCGGGAATCGCAGATACGCAGTATTTT	CASSSGLAGIADTQYF
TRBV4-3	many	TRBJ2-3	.	TGCGCCAGCAGCCAAGGTATCACAGATACGCAGTATTTT	CASSQGITDTQYF
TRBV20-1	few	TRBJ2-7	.	TGCAGTGCTAGAGATGACCTCGGCACCTTAATTTACGAGCAGTACTTC	CSARDDLGTLIYEQYF
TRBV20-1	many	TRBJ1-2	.	TGCAGTGCTAGACTAACTTTACATGGCTACACCTTC	CSARLTLHGYTF
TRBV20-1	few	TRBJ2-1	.	TGCAGTGCTAGAGACCCCCTAGCTGTAACATACAATGAGCAGTTCTTC	CSARDPLAVTYNEQFF
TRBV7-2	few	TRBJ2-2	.	TGTGCCAGCAGCTTTGGAGGGATACCAACCGGGGAGCTGTTTTTT	CASSFGGIPTGELFF
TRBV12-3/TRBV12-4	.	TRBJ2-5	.	TGTGCCAGCAGTTTGGGACTGGGGTACCAAGAGACCCAGTACTTC	CASSLGLGYQETQYF
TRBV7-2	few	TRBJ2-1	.	TGTGCCAGCAGCTTAGGGCCTGAAGGGAATGAGCAGTTCTTC	CASSLGPEGNEQFF
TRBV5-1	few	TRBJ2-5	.	TGCGCCAGCAGTCCTGGTGTAGCGGAGACCCAGTACTTC	CASSPGVAETQYF